Below are 16 T cell receptor beta chains sequenced from a single sample in a study of T-cell memory formation after mild COVID-19. TCRdb re-analysed the 5' RACE reads in MiXCR, keeping a single row per CDR3 protein. Of about 110,000 distinct CDR3 sequences in the sample, roughly a sixth were seen once. The sample comprised PBMCs or a T cell subset sorted from them (not recorded which). Receptors were obtained from a man between 18 and 35 years old who had mild COVID-19 (a few samples of this study predate the infection). Cell type and time point are not known.

In DNA form, the CDR3 reads TGCGCCAGCAGTCCAACGGGACAGAATAATCAGCCCCAGCATTTT. Its translation is CASSPTGQNNQPQHF. The rearrangement links TRBV4-3 to TRBJ1-5; TRBD1 aligns across 7 bases. Germline-derived CDR1 and CDR2 are LGHNA and YSLEER. The CDR3 has 15 residues. The J segment lost 4 bases and the V segment lost 6 bases, leaving 9 bases of the junction unmatched.

V is TRBV4-3 and J is TRBJ2-3, with D perhaps matching TRBD1 (6 bases). CDR3 length: 17 amino acids. Germline CDR1 LGHNA, CDR2 YSLEER. Trimming removed 6 bases at V and 1 base at J, with 20 bases between. The CDR3 here is CASRYSRGTLGTDTQYF. The CDR3, as DNA: TGCGCCAGCAGATACTCCAGGGGCACCCTTGGCACAGATACGCAGTATTTT.

This rearrangement joins TRBV5-5 to TRBJ1-6; unclear D gene. Germline V gene lookup returns CDR1 SGHKS and CDR2 YYEKEE (reference sequence). Trimming pared 1 base from V and 9 bases from J, leaving 14 bases between. The CDR3 consists of 15 residues. CDR3: CASSLTGASVSPLHF. CDR3 nucleotides: TGTGCCAGCAGCTTGACCGGAGCTTCGGTTTCACCCCTCCACTTT.

This chain links TRBV10-3 with TRBJ2-5; D is undetermined. CDR1 and CDR2 (germline): ENHRY, SYGVKD. V was trimmed by 3 bases and J by 4 bases, leaving 12 bases between them. CDR3 length: 14 amino acids. The CDR3 spells CAISEVKSGETQYF. CDR3 coding DNA: TGTGCCATCAGTGAAGTCAAATCGGGAGAGACCCAGTACTTC.

This chain links TRBV9 with TRBJ1-1; maybe TRBD1 (6 bases). This CDR3 spans 13 amino acids. CDR1 is SGDLS, CDR2 YYNGEE, per germline. The V gene lost 3 bases and the J gene lost 5 bases, with 11 bases spanning the gap. This chain's CDR3 is CASSATGQTEAFF. The CDR3 region has the DNA TGTGCCAGCAGCGCGACAGGCCAAACTGAAGCTTTCTTT.

This chain connects TRBV7-2 to TRBJ2-4, with 13 bases matching TRBD2. Per the germline V gene, CDR1 is SGHTA and CDR2 is FQGNSA. The junction had 9 bases not matched to a gene; V was cut back by 4 bases and J by 0 bases. This CDR3 is built from 19 residues. DNA of the CDR3: TGTGCCAGCAGCTCTTTTGGACTAGCGGGGGCCCTAGCCAAAAACATTCAGTACTTC. Residues: CASSSFGLAGALAKNIQYF.

The chain carries TRBV7-9 and TRBJ2-3; D remains ambiguous. The CDR3 has 19 amino acids. The V end was cut by 1 base, the J end by 1 base, with 21 bases between. Germline lookup yields CDR1 SEHNR and CDR2 FQNEAQ (reference sequence). The CDR3 spells CASSLGLWKGPKGTDTQYF. The CDR3 DNA reads as TGTGCCAGCAGCTTAGGATTATGGAAGGGCCCTAAGGGCACAGATACGCAGTATTTT.

CDR3 in DNA: TGTGCCAGCCGGGGTTATAGCAATCAGCCCCAGCATTTT. Translating it yields CASRGYSNQPQHF. The V and J genes are TRBV12-3 or TRBV12-4 and TRBJ1-5; the D is unclear. The CDR3 has 13 residues. With 8 bases removed from V and 0 bases from J, the gap between germline ends came to 8 bases.

The chain combines TRBV29-1 with TRBJ2-1, with 8 bases matching TRBD1. The V segment lost 3 bases and the J segment 5 bases; nucleotides outside the gene matches: 0. This CDR3 region has 12 residues. Looked up from germline, CDR1 is SQVTM and CDR2 is ANQGSEA. DNA for the CDR3: TGCAGCGTTGACAGGGGGCACAATGAGCAGTTCTTC. This encodes CSVDRGHNEQFF.

This chain joins TRBV4-3 and TRBJ2-3; 8 nucleotides line up with TRBD2. Germline V gene sequence: CDR1 LGHNA, CDR2 YSLEER. V dropped 0 bases and J dropped 1; count of bases not matched to a gene: 6. This CDR3 spans 17 amino acids. The CDR3 spells CASSQESYGGGTDTQYF. DNA for the CDR3: TGCGCCAGCAGCCAAGAATCCTACGGGGGGGGCACAGATACGCAGTATTTT.

This clonotype has just a few counts. V usage is TRBV7-6 and J usage is TRBJ2-5; no firm D call. V dropped 2 bases and J dropped 0 bases, with 7 bases sitting between them. This CDR3 is 14 amino acids long. The germline gives CDR1 SGHVS, CDR2 FNYEAQ. The DNA of the CDR3 is TGTGCCAGCAGCTTAAGGCCAGACCAAGAGACCCAGTACTTC. This encodes CASSLRPDQETQYF.

This clonotype was counted a few times. The CDR3 reads CASSEVGARTDTQYF. The CDR3 nucleotides read TGTGCCAGCAGTGAAGTGGGGGCCCGCACAGATACGCAGTATTTT. The chain links TRBV2 to TRBJ2-3; a weak D match, TRBD1 (6 bases). CDR1 is SNHLY, CDR2 FYNNEI, per germline. The CDR3 spans 15 residues. Trimming removed 1 base from V and 1 base from J, with 9 bases in between.

The table lists this clonotype with many counts. The chain combines TRBV27 with TRBJ2-1; no definite D call. Looked up from germline, CDR1 is MNHEY and CDR2 is SMNVEV (reference sequence). This CDR3 region has 15 residues. The V end lost 8 bases, the J end lost 2 bases, and 16 bases lay between the germline ends. As DNA, the CDR3 is TGTGCCAGCCTTGTTTGGCCAAATACCTACAATGAGCAGTTCTTC. This encodes CASLVWPNTYNEQFF.

This clonotype was counted between two and nine times. The CDR3 DNA follows: TGTGCCAGTAAGAGGACTGTTAGCACAGATACGCAGTATTTT. It specifies CASKRTVSTDTQYF. The rearrangement links TRBV6-2 or TRBV6-3 to TRBJ2-3, with D possibly matching TRBD2 (5 bases). Trimming left V 9 bases short and J 0 bases short, with 13 bases between. The CDR3 spans 14 residues. Germline assignment: CDR1 MNHEY and CDR2 SVGEGT.

The V gene is TRBV7-9, the J gene TRBJ2-3; the D is unclear. Trimming left V 6 bases short and J 7 bases short, with 5 bases between. Germline assignment: CDR1 SEHNR and CDR2 FQNEAQ (reference sequence). CDR3 size: 10 residues. Here the CDR3 reads CASSAYTQYF. DNA of the CDR3: TGTGCCAGCAGTGCTTATACGCAGTATTTT.

The genes are TRBV7-2 and TRBJ2-5; 9 bases line up with TRBD1. This CDR3 region has 17 residues. Per germline, CDR1 SGHTA and CDR2 FQGNSA. V shed 4 bases and J 4 bases; nucleotides not matched to a gene: 13. For the CDR3, the DNA is TGTGCCAGCAGCTCCCGCCCGGTCACAGGGGGCGCAGAGACCCAGTACTTC. Translation gives CASSSRPVTGGAETQYF. The entire variable domain, with the rest obtained from reference TRBV7-2 and TRBJ2-5, is as follows: GAGVSQSPSNKVTEKGKDVELRCDPISGHTALYWYRQSLGQGLEFLIYFQGNSAPDKSGLPSDRFSAERTGGSVSTLTIQRTQQEDSAVYLCASSSRPVTGGAETQYFGPGTRLLVL.